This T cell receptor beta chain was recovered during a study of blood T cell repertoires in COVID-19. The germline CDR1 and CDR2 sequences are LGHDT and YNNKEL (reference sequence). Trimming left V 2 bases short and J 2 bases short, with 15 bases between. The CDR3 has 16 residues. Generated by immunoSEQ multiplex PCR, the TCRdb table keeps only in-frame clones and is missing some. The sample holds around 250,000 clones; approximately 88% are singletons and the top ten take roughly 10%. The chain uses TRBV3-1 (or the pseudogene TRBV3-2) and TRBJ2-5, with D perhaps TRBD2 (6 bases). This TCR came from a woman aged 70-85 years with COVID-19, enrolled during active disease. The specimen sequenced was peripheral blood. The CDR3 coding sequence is TGTGCCAGCAGCCAAAAGAGGACTACCCTACAAGAGACCCAGTACTTC. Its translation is CASSQKRTTLQETQYF.